The 2 T cell receptor beta chains presented below share a single source sample, sequenced in a study of PD-1 blockade in mismatch repair-deficient tumors. Data came from immunoSEQ multiplex PCR; TCRdb stores just in-frame clones and leaves some out. The sample records some 27,000 clones, around 85% being singletons. Here the sequenced sample was PBMCs, taken before pembrolizumab treatment. These receptors were collected from an adult with mismatch repair-deficient cancer.

The V and J genes are TRBV5-1 and TRBJ1-5; perhaps TRBD1 as D (6 bases). The germline V gene encodes CDR1 SGHRS and CDR2 YFSETQ. V shed 0 bases and J shed 3 bases, with 10 bases lying between them. The CDR3 has 15 residues. The CDR3 here is CASSLGQGSNQPQHF. The DNA of the CDR3 is TGCGCCAGCAGCTTGGGGCAGGGGTCCAATCAGCCCCAGCATTTT.

This sequence joins TRBV9 and TRBJ1-2; possible D gene TRBD1, 5 bases. Trimming removed 0 bases from V and 9 bases from J, with 12 bases in between. This CDR3 has 13 residues. The germline gives CDR1 SGDLS, CDR2 YYNGEE. The CDR3 bases are TGTGCCAGCAGCGTAGCTGGGGCCAGTCGCTACACCTTC. It yields the protein CASSVAGASRYTF.